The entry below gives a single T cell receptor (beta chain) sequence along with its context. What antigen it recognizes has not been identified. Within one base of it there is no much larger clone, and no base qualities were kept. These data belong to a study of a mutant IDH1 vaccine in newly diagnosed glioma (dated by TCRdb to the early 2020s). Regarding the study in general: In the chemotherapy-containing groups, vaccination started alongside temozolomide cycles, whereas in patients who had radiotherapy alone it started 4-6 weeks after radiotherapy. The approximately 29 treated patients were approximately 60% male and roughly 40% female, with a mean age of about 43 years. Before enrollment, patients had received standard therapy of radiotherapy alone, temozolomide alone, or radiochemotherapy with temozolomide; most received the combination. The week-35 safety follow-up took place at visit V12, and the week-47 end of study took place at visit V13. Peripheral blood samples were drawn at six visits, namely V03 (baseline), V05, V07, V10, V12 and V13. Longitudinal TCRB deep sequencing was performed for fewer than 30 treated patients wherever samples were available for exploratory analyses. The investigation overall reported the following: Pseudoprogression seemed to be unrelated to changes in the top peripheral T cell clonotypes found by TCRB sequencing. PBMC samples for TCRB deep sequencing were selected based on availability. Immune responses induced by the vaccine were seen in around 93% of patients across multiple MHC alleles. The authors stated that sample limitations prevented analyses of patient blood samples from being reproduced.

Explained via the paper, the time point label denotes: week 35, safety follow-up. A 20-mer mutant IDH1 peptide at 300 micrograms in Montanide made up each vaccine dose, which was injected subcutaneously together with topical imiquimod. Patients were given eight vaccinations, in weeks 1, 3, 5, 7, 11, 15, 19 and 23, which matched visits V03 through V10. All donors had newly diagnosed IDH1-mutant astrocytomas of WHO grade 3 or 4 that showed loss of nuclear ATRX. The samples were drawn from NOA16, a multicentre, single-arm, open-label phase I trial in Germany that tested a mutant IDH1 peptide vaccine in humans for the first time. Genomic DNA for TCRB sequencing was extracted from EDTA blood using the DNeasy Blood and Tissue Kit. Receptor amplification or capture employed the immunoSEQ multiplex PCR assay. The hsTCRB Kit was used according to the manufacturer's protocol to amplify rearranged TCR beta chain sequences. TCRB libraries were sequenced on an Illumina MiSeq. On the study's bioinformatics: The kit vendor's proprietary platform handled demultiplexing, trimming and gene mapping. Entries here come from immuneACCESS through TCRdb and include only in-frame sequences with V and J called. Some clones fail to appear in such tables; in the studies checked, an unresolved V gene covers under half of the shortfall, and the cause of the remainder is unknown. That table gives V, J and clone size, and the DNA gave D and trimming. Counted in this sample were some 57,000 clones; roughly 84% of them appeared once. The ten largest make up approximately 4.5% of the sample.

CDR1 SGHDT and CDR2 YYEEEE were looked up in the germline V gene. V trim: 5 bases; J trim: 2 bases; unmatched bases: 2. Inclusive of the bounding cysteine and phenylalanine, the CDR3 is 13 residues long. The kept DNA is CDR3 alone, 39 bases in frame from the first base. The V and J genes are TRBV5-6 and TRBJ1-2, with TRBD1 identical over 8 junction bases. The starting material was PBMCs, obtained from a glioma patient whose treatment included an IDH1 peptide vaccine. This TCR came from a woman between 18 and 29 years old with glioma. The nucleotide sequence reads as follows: TGTGCCAGCAGGGGACAGGCGAACTATGGCTACACCTTC. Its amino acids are CASRGQANYGYTF.